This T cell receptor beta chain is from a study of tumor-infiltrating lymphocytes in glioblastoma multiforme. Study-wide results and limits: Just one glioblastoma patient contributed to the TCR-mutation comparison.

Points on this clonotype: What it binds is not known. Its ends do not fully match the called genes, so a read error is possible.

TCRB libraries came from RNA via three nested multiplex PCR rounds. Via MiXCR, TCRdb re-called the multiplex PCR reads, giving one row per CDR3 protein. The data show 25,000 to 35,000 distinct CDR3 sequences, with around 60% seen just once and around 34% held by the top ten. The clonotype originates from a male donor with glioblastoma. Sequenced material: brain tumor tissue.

CDR3 protein: CAGRRDRLAGELFF. DNA for the CDR3: TGTGCCGGCAGGCGGGACAGACTCGCCGGGGAGCTGTTTTTT. The chain couples TRBV6-1 to TRBJ2-2, with D perhaps matching TRBD1 (7 bases). The germline CDR1 and CDR2 sequences are MNHNS and SASEGT. This CDR3 is 14 amino acids long.